A single sample gave rise to the 18 T cell receptor beta chains below, sequenced in a study of cytomegalovirus exposure and HLA in healthy donors. The PCR used 60 Vbeta and 13 Jbeta primers. Generated by immunoSEQ multiplex PCR, the TCRdb table keeps only in-frame clones and is missing some. This repertoire shows some 130,000 clones, almost 85% found once; its top ten account for about 2.5%. Material for sequencing was PBMCs. These receptors were collected from a boy between 2 and 10 years old in good health and CMV-seronegative.

The CDR3 nucleotides are TGTGCCAGCAGCTACGGACAGGGGGCGTCCGGGGAGCTGTTTTTT. It yields the protein CASSYGQGASGELFF. The chain employs TRBV6-5 and TRBJ2-2; 11 positions match TRBD1. CDR1 MNHEY and CDR2 SVGAGI come from the germline V gene. The CDR3 contains 15 residues. The trim removed 6 bases at V and 6 bases at J, leaving 6 bases unmatched.

The V gene is TRBV6-5, the J gene TRBJ1-4, with D unclear. The ends were cut back, 5 bases at V and 6 bases at J, with 7 bases in the middle. The germline V gene encodes CDR1 MNHEY and CDR2 SVGAGI. The CDR3 length is 12 residues. The CDR3 sequence is CASSTRDEKLFF. The CDR3 bases are TGTGCCAGCAGTACTAGGGATGAAAAACTGTTTTTT.

V usage is TRBV11-2 and J usage is TRBJ1-6; D not certain. The CDR3 covers 15 residues. Germline values: CDR1 SGHAT, CDR2 FQNNGV. Trimming removed 4 bases from V and 6 bases from J, with 13 bases in between. This chain's CDR3 is CASSWRMRVNSPLHF. The CDR3 nucleotides read TGTGCCAGCAGCTGGAGGATGAGGGTTAATTCACCCCTCCACTTT. Together with reference TRBV11-2 and TRBJ1-6, the CDR3 gives the full variable domain: EAGVAQSPRYKIIEKRQSVAFWCNPISGHATLYWYQQILGQGPKLLIQFQNNGVVDDSQLPKDRFSAERLKGVDSTLKIQPAKLEDSAVYLCASSWRMRVNSPLHFGNGTRLTVT.

In its sample, this clone was seen once. This chain connects TRBV7-2 to TRBJ2-7, with a possible D match to TRBD1 (6 bases). V lost 2 bases and J 4 bases, leaving 9 bases between the germline ends. CDR1 SGHTA and CDR2 FQGNSA come from the germline V gene. The length of the CDR3 is 13 residues. The CDR3 sequence: CASSLQTGYEQYF. The CDR3 coding sequence is TGTGCCAGCAGCTTACAAACAGGGTACGAGCAGTACTTC.

As regards this clone: This same CDR3 is encoded by further DNA sequences in the sample. The chain has TRBV6-4 and TRBJ2-1; TRBD2 agrees at 8 bases. With 3 bases clipped from V and 0 bases from J, the junction kept 4 bases outside the gene matches. The CDR3 extends over 16 amino acids. Germline V CDR1 and CDR2: MRHNA, SNTAGT. CDR3 sequence reads: CASSENGGGSYNEQFF. CDR3 in DNA: TGTGCCAGCAGTGAGAACGGGGGGGGCTCCTACAATGAGCAGTTCTTC.

The rearrangement joins TRBV2 to TRBJ1-2; D might be TRBD1 (6 bases). This CDR3 has 14 residues. V lost 9 bases and J 2 bases, leaving 16 bases between the germline ends. Germline V lookup: CDR1 SNHLY, CDR2 FYNNEI. The CDR3 nucleotides read TGTGCCAGTAGTACCCAGGGGATAAACTATGGCTACACCTTC. Protein product: CASSTQGINYGYTF.

This sequence joins TRBV7-9 and TRBJ1-1, with no clear D. CDR1 and CDR2 from the germline V gene are SEHNR and FQNEAQ (reference sequence). V was trimmed by 6 bases and J by 0 bases, leaving 5 bases between them. The CDR3 spans 12 residues. CDR3 sequence (DNA): TGTGCCAGCAGGGAGATGAACACTGAAGCTTTCTTT. Residues: CASREMNTEAFF.

Of note for this clone: The junction and the germline gene differ at one end; a read error may be behind it. This chain uses TRBV7-9 with TRBJ2-7, with D unresolved. Looked up from germline, CDR1 is SEHNR and CDR2 is FQNEAQ (reference sequence). The CDR3 is 15 amino acids. CDR3 in DNA: TGTTCCAGCACCCCCTCGCGGTCCTTAAGGTACGAGCAGTACTTC. This sequence encodes CSSTPSRSLRYEQYF.

The chain carries TRBV6-1 and TRBJ2-3, with TRBD2 matching 10 bases. The germline gives CDR1 MNHNS, CDR2 SASEGT. The V and J ends lost 5 bases and 0 bases, in that order; junction bases with no gene match: 17. CDR3 length: 20 amino acids. The CDR3 loop is CASSKELGLAVPSSTDTQYF. The CDR3 DNA reads as TGTGCCAGCAGTAAAGAATTAGGACTAGCGGTGCCATCTAGCACAGATACGCAGTATTTT.

The chain uses TRBV10-3 and TRBJ2-5; 7 positions agree with TRBD2. In germline, CDR1 is ENHRY, CDR2 SYGVKD. The CDR3 has 16 amino acids. V lost 6 bases, J lost 2 bases, and 12 bases stayed unmatched. The CDR3 nucleotides are TGTGCCATCAGCCCGCGCCCTCTAGCGGATCAAGAGACCCAGTACTTC. Translated: CAISPRPLADQETQYF.

This chain connects TRBV4-1 to TRBJ2-1, with 12 bases fitting TRBD2. The CDR3 sequence is 15 residues long. CDR1 and CDR2 (germline): MGHRA, YSYEKL. V lost 5 bases, J lost 5 bases, and 4 bases stayed unmatched. As DNA, the CDR3 is TGCGCCAGCAGCACCCGGACTAGCGGGAACAATGAGCAGTTCTTC. Translation gives CASSTRTSGNNEQFF.

The CDR3 spells CASSSPWTSSYEQYF. Here the CDR3 DNA reads TGTGCCAGCAGCTCTCCCTGGACTAGCAGTTACGAGCAGTACTTC. V and J are TRBV7-2 and TRBJ2-7; 8 nucleotides agree with TRBD2. The germline gives CDR1 SGHTA, CDR2 FQGNSA. Unmatched junction bases numbered 9, after V lost 4 bases and J lost 4 bases. The CDR3 contains 15 residues.

This chain uses TRBV29-1 with TRBJ2-2; D unclear. CDR3 length equals 14 residues. Deletions cut 5 bases from V and 6 bases from J, with 16 bases between. Germline CDR1 SQVTM, CDR2 ANQGSEA. The chain's CDR3 is CSVTRAGTAGELFF. In nucleotides, the CDR3 is TGCAGCGTTACCAGAGCAGGCACGGCCGGGGAGCTGTTTTTT.

DNA for the CDR3: TGTGCCAGCAGTCCCACCAGGAACACTGAAGCTTTCTTT. Translated: CASSPTRNTEAFF. The rearrangement links TRBV7-3 to TRBJ1-1; D gene uncertain. V was cut by 6 bases and J by 1 base, with 9 bases left in between. Germline V gene data show CDR1 as SGHTA and CDR2 as FQGTGA. This CDR3 is built from 13 residues.

The J gene is TRBJ1-2, the V gene TRBV9; possible D gene TRBD1, 6 bases. V was cut by 3 bases and J by 4 bases, with 13 bases left in between. This CDR3 region has 14 residues. Germline V gene data show CDR1 as SGDLS and CDR2 as YYNGEE. The DNA for the CDR3 is TGTGCCAGCAGCGAAGGGGGAGCCATCTATGGCTACACCTTC. As protein: CASSEGGAIYGYTF. The full variable domain, with the rest looked up from reference TRBV9 and TRBJ1-2, is DSGVTQTPKHLITATGQRVTLRCSPRSGDLSVYWYQQSLDQGLQFLIQYYNGEERAKGNILERFSAQQFPDLHSELNLSSLELGDSALYFCASSEGGAIYGYTFGSGTRLTVV.

The chain links TRBV2 to TRBJ2-5, with D possibly being TRBD2 (5 bases). This CDR3 contains 13 residues. Trimming removed 6 bases from V and 1 base from J, with 9 bases in between. The V gene's germline CDR1 is SNHLY and CDR2 FYNNEI. The CDR3 sequence: CASRGTSQETQYF. DNA for the CDR3: TGTGCCAGCAGGGGCACTAGCCAAGAGACCCAGTACTTC.

This clone was recorded once. The chain is built from TRBV6-1 and TRBJ1-1, with D perhaps TRBD1 (6 bases). The CDR3 contains 13 residues. With 10 bases removed from V and 3 bases from J, the gap between germline ends came to 15 bases. The germline V gene has CDR1 MNHNS and CDR2 SASEGT. CDR3 DNA sequence: TGTGCCATCTCCGCCAGGGGTTACACTGAAGCTTTCTTT. The encoded protein is CAISARGYTEAFF.

This chain uses TRBV6-6 with TRBJ2-7, with a possible D match to TRBD2 (6 bases). Germline V CDR1 and CDR2: MNHNY, SVGAGI (reference sequence). The CDR3 runs to 14 residues. The V end was cut by 8 bases, the J end by 2 bases, with 16 bases between. CDR3 region: CASARGTEAYEQYF. The DNA of the CDR3 is TGTGCCAGCGCGCGGGGTACGGAGGCCTACGAGCAGTACTTC.